This T cell receptor beta chain is from a study of T cell clones after liver transplantation. Study background: Tolerant meant at least one year fully off immunosuppression without liver enzymes above twice normal. General study points: Compared with third party-reactive sequences, donor-reactive ones declined more, independent of withdrawal success. Rather than being deleted, graft donor-reactive T cells may have moved into the graft.

The CDR3 covers 15 residues. In germline, CDR1 is SGHRS, CDR2 YFSETQ. Deletions cut 0 bases from V and 4 bases from J, with 13 bases between. CD3+CD4+ and CD3+CD8+ cells were FACS-sorted from thawed unstimulated PBMCs. Sequencing was performed with immunoSEQ multiplex PCR; in TCRdb, only in-frame clones are kept and a portion is missing. This table has some 59,000 clones, over 70% appearing once. This clone came up many times. Its antigen is still unknown. The origin of this receptor is a human donor who received a liver transplant. The V call is TRBV5-1, the J call TRBJ1-1; D not certain. Sequencing used CD4+ T cells from blood, obtained before liver transplant. CDR3 sequence reads: CASSLAHSGLTEAFF. As DNA, the CDR3 is TGCGCCAGCAGCTTGGCTCACTCAGGCCTCACTGAAGCTTTCTTT.